This T cell receptor beta chain comes out of a study of control samples from healthy donors and cancer patients. Repertoires were generated with immunoSEQ multiplex PCR, while TCRdb's copy carries only in-frame clones and drops some. This table has 55,000 to 75,000 clones, roughly 86% appearing once. CDR1 SNHLY and CDR2 FYNNEI come from the germline V gene. The CDR3 contains 15 residues. Trimming took 6 bases from V and 6 from J; bases not matched to a gene: 7. The TCR comes from a woman aged 50 to 65 with head and neck cancer. This chain joins TRBV2 and TRBJ1-5; 11 positions match TRBD1. The sample comprised PBMCs. DNA of the CDR3: TGTGCCAGCAGGGGGGACAGGGGGGATAGTCAGCCCCAGCATTTT. Amino acid sequence: CASRGDRGDSQPQHF. Full variable domain (rest looked up from reference TRBV2 and TRBJ1-5): EPEVTQTPSHQVTQMGQEVILRCVPISNHLYFYWYRQILGQKVEFLVSFYNNEISEKSEIFDDQFSVERPDGSNFTLKIRSTKLEDSAMYFCASRGDRGDSQPQHFGDGTRLSIL.